The 21 T cell receptor beta chains listed next were all sequenced from one sample in a study of T cells in Graves' hyperthyroidism and ophthalmopathy. The TCR beta CDR3 regions underwent amplification using RNA transcripts as the source. Researchers ran a first-round RT-PCR on the TCR CDR3 using the HTBI primer set. TCRdb independently ran MiXCR on the multiplex PCR reads; one entry per CDR3 protein. The sample shows approximately 640,000 distinct CDR3 sequences, roughly 17% of them seen only once. What was sequenced was blood. Receptor source: a woman between 25 and 40 years old with Graves' hyperthyroidism.

The chain has TRBV4-1 and TRBJ2-2, with 7 bases fitting TRBD1. The CDR3 has 17 residues. Germline CDR1 and CDR2: MGHRA and YSYEKL. Trimming took 1 base from V and 2 from J; bases not matched to a gene: 7. Here the CDR3 reads CASSQGQHRGNTGELFF. The CDR3 DNA is TGCGCCAGCAGCCAAGGTCAGCACAGGGGTAACACCGGGGAGCTGTTTTTT.

The chain joins TRBV5-1 to TRBJ2-7; no reliable D call. Trimming removed 8 bases from V and 0 bases from J, with 15 bases in between. This CDR3 comprises 14 residues. Germline CDR1 and CDR2: SGHRS and YFSETQ. In DNA, the CDR3 is TGCGCCAGTCGAATTGGGGATAGCTCCTACGAGCAGTACTTC. This translates into CASRIGDSSYEQYF.

J is TRBJ1-3 and V is TRBV6-1; no clear D. V lost 10 bases to trimming and J lost 4 bases, with 14 bases between them. This CDR3 region has 13 residues. CDR1 and CDR2 (germline): MNHNS, SASEGT. For the CDR3, the DNA is TGTGCCACACTCGCGGAAAGAGGAAACACCATATATTTT. It translates to CATLAERGNTIYF.

This clonotype was counted many times. V usage is TRBV7-2 and J usage is TRBJ2-5, with 8 bases that match TRBD2. Germline V CDR1 and CDR2: SGHTA, FQGNSA. CDR3 length equals 16 residues. Germline trimming cut 5 bases from V and 2 bases from J; bases unmatched to any gene: 10. The CDR3 protein is CASSVTGTSGQETQYF. CDR3 coding DNA: TGTGCCAGCAGCGTCACCGGGACTAGTGGTCAAGAGACCCAGTACTTC. Together with reference TRBV7-2 and TRBJ2-5, the CDR3 gives the full variable domain: GAGVSQSPSNKVTEKGKDVELRCDPISGHTALYWYRQSLGQGLEFLIYFQGNSAPDKSGLPSDRFSAERTGGSVSTLTIQRTQQEDSAVYLCASSVTGTSGQETQYFGPGTRLLVL.

V gene TRBV7-9 combines with J gene TRBJ1-2; a weak D match, TRBD1 (5 bases). Trimming left V 4 bases short and J 3 bases short, with 6 bases between. The CDR3 is 12 residues long. Germline values: CDR1 SEHNR, CDR2 FQNEAQ (reference sequence). The CDR3, as DNA: TGTGCCAGCAGCTCGACAGACTATGGCTACACCTTC. Encoded protein: CASSSTDYGYTF.

The rearrangement joins TRBV6-1 to TRBJ1-4; 12 bases are a match to TRBD1. V dropped 8 bases and J dropped 8; count of bases not matched to a gene: 3. Per the germline V gene, CDR1 is MNHNS and CDR2 is SASEGT. The length of the CDR3 is 13 residues. The CDR3 coding sequence is TGTGCCAGCTCTGGGACAGGGGGCGAAAAACTGTTTTTT. Translating it yields CASSGTGGEKLFF.

This clonotype was recorded at least ten times. V and J are TRBV20-1 and TRBJ2-5; D not resolved. Germline CDR1 and CDR2: DFQATT and SNEGSKA (reference sequence). CDR3 length: 15 residues. V gave up 2 bases and J gave up 2 bases, with 15 bases separating them. CDR3 region: CSARPSRTPQETQYF. The DNA for the CDR3 is TGCAGTGCTAGACCTTCTAGAACACCACAAGAGACCCAGTACTTC.

The V gene is TRBV9, the J gene TRBJ1-4; TRBD1 agrees at 8 bases. Germline V CDR1 and CDR2: SGDLS, YYNGEE. V was clipped by 3 bases and J by 4 bases; unmatched bases: 14. The CDR3 runs to 18 residues. CDR3 sequence: CASSGGRSTGASNEKLFF. In nucleotides, the CDR3 is TGTGCCAGCAGCGGCGGGAGGTCGACAGGGGCTAGTAATGAAAAACTGTTTTTT. Combining the CDR3 with reference TRBV9 and TRBJ1-4 gives the whole variable domain DSGVTQTPKHLITATGQRVTLRCSPRSGDLSVYWYQQSLDQGLQFLIQYYNGEERAKGNILERFSAQQFPDLHSELNLSSLELGDSALYFCASSGGRSTGASNEKLFFGSGTQLSVL.

In this sample, this clonotype turned up a few times. The V call is TRBV4-1, the J call TRBJ2-2, with TRBD1 as a possible D gene (6 bases). CDR1 is MGHRA, CDR2 YSYEKL, per germline. V was pared by 6 bases and J by 3 bases, with 14 bases between. The CDR3 spans 15 residues. In DNA, the CDR3 is TGCGCCAGCAGACAACAGGGTGGGCACACCGGGGAGCTGTTTTTT. Translating it yields CASRQQGGHTGELFF.

There are many counts of this clonotype. J is TRBJ2-7 and V is TRBV11-2; the D is unclear. The CDR3 extends over 13 amino acids. Trimming pared 5 bases from V and 3 bases from J, leaving 11 bases between. The germline V gene has CDR1 SGHAT and CDR2 FQNNGV. CDR3 nucleotides: TGTGCCAGCAGCCCAAGTCGGGTCTACGAGCAGTACTTC. This translates into CASSPSRVYEQYF.

This clonotype was found a few times. The gene calls are TRBV7-2 and TRBJ2-6, with a tentative D call TRBD2 (6 bases). Germline V gives CDR1 SGHTA, CDR2 FQGNSA. This CDR3 region has 18 residues. The V and J ends lost 2 bases and 3 bases respectively, with 17 bases between them. The CDR3 region is CASSLNSPGVFGANVLTF. For the CDR3, the DNA is TGTGCCAGCAGCTTAAATTCTCCGGGGGTCTTTGGGGCCAACGTCCTGACTTTC.

As to this clonotype: This sequence may be a read error, since a much larger clone differs from it by one base. The chain recombines TRBV3-1 with TRBJ2-5; 7 bases match TRBD2. This CDR3 comprises 13 residues. Germline V CDR1 and CDR2: LGHDT, YNNKEL (reference sequence). The CDR3 sequence: CASSQGGDGTQHF. The DNA of the CDR3 is TGTGCCAGCAGCCAGGGGGGGGACGGGACCCAGCACTTC.

A few counts support this clonotype. In DNA, the CDR3 is TGTGCCAGCAGCCGCCCTCGGGGGGGGTACCCCTACGAGCAGTACTTC. This translates into CASSRPRGGYPYEQYF. The J gene is TRBJ2-7, the V gene TRBV28, with 8 nucleotides matching TRBD2. CDR1 and CDR2 (germline): MDHEN, SYDVKM. CDR3 length equals 16 residues. The ends lost 6 bases at V and 2 bases at J; junction bases unmatched: 12. Drawing the rest from reference TRBV28 and TRBJ2-7, the complete variable domain is DVKVTQSSRYLVKRTGEKVFLECVQDMDHENMFWYRQDPGLGLRLIYFSYDVKMKEKGDIPEGYSVSREKKERFSLILESASTNQTSMYLCASSRPRGGYPYEQYFGPGTRLTVT.

This clonotype was found many times. V usage is TRBV3-1 and J usage is TRBJ2-1; tentatively, D is TRBD1 or TRBD2 (5 bases each). The CDR3 covers 16 residues. Trimming removed 5 bases from V and 9 bases from J, with 23 bases in between. Germline V gene data show CDR1 as LGHDT and CDR2 as YNNKEL (reference sequence). The CDR3: CASSVLGENSQGEQFF. The CDR3 bases are TGTGCCAGCAGCGTACTGGGGGAAAACAGCCAGGGTGAGCAGTTCTTC.

The chain couples TRBV5-1 to TRBJ2-3, with TRBD2 identical over 11 bases. Trimming cost V 4 bases and J 4 bases; bases outside gene matches: 5. Germline CDR1 and CDR2: SGHRS and YFSETQ. The CDR3 extends over 15 amino acids. CDR3 in DNA: TGCGCCAGCAGCGAGCCGGGACTAGCGGCAGATACGCAGTATTTT. It codes for CASSEPGLAADTQYF.

The rearrangement links TRBV5-1 to TRBJ2-7, with D perhaps matching TRBD2 (6 bases). Trimming took off 5 bases at V and 0 bases at J, with 15 bases between the two ends. Per the germline V gene, CDR1 is SGHRS and CDR2 is YFSETQ. The CDR3 loop spans 15 amino acids. This CDR3 is CASRGGRGSSYEQYF. The CDR3 nucleotides are TGCGCCAGCAGGGGCGGGCGGGGCTCCTCCTACGAGCAGTACTTC.

The chain uses TRBV29-1 and TRBJ2-5; D possibly matches TRBD1 or TRBD2 (6 bases each). This CDR3 contains 13 residues. The V end was cut by 6 bases, the J end by 5 bases, with 16 bases between. Germline CDR1 and CDR2: SQVTM and ANQGSEA. DNA for the CDR3: TGCAGCGTCGCCACGGGGGCGGGGGAGACCCAGTACTTC. The encoded protein is CSVATGAGETQYF.

In the case of this clonotype: The conserved phenylalanine or tryptophan normally closing the CDR3 is absent here, so this likely arose from a read error. The gene calls are TRBV6-1 and TRBJ1-6; D gene unclear. This CDR3 comprises 15 residues. The V end lost 6 bases, the J end lost 7 bases, and 16 bases lay between the germline ends. Germline V gene data show CDR1 as MNHNS and CDR2 as SASEGT. The DNA for the CDR3 is TGTGCCAGCAGCTCCTTCGACACTCCCAATTCACCCCTCCACCTT. It is translated as CASSSFDTPNSPLHL.

Turning to this clonotype: A clone one base away is much larger, so this may be a read error. The V call is TRBV2, the J call TRBJ1-2, with D uncertain. Germline CDR1 reads SNHLY; CDR2 reads FYNNEI. There are 14 residues in the CDR3. CDR3 sequence reads: CTSTDLQASYGYTF. The CDR3 nucleotides are TGTACCAGCACCGACCTACAAGCCTCCTATGGCTACACCTTC.

This clonotype has ten or more counts. V usage is TRBV27 and J usage is TRBJ1-2, with 10 nucleotides matching TRBD1. Per the germline V gene, CDR1 is MNHEY and CDR2 is SMNVEV (reference sequence). The CDR3 is 14 residues long. V lost 5 bases to trimming and J lost 6 bases; unmatched junction nucleotides: 6. The CDR3 protein is CASSQRDRGDGYTF. CDR3 bases: TGTGCCAGCAGTCAACGGGACAGGGGTGATGGCTACACCTTC.

The V call is TRBV4-1, the J call TRBJ2-5, with D possibly TRBD1 on 5 matching bases. Between the trimmed V and J ends, which lost 6 bases and 5 bases, there was a span of 25 bases. The germline V gene has CDR1 MGHRA and CDR2 YSYEKL. The CDR3 sequence is 17 residues long. CDR3 loop: CASSISDRTGDLETQYF. The CDR3, as DNA: TGCGCCAGCAGTATATCCGATAGAACAGGTGATTTGGAGACCCAGTACTTC.